The sequence of this TCR beta chain was determined in a study of neurological immune-mediated disorders (dated by TCRdb to the late 2010s). Context from the whole study: Peripheral blood TCR-beta repertoires from HTLV-I-associated myelopathy (HAM/TSP) patients, multiple sclerosis patients and healthy controls were compared by UMI-based sequencing. Of the approximately 65 subjects in the cohort, about 14 were HAM/TSP patients, 34 were multiple sclerosis patients, and about 20 were healthy controls. Alongside PBMC samples, the set of around 99 TCR-beta libraries contained longitudinal samples, technical triplicates, and paired CD4+ and CD8+ T-cell subsets that had been sorted.

What the authors observed across the whole study: TCR clonal expansion was highest in HAM/TSP patients and lowest in MS patients, with MS patients falling below even healthy controls. No identical CDR3 amino acid sequences were shared among expanded clones across subjects, suggesting private TCR-beta repertoires in all groups.

This clonotype was observed many times. The antigen this receptor binds is unknown. One base away there is no much larger clone; base qualities are not given. The germline ends are 20 bases apart after V is trimmed by 1 base and J by 8 bases. Looking up the germline V gene (reference sequence) yields CDR1 DFQATT and CDR2 SNEGSKA. Measured from the cysteine to the phenylalanine, the CDR3 is 16 residues long. Of all the DNA, just the CDR3 is kept, 48 bases in frame from base 1. cDNA synthesis used template-switch 5'RACE with a primer carrying a 10-nucleotide random unique molecular identifier tagging each TCR transcript. Every sequencing run yielded over 170 million TCR-beta sequences covering 15-18 subjects. The RNeasy kit was used to extract total RNA. TCR-beta VDJ regions were amplified with primers for the TCR constant region and the 5'RACE anchor, using the KAPA Real-time Library Amplification kit. A first PCR added sample indexes and Illumina adaptors, and a second PCR then raised library yield. After Ampure bead purification, the roughly 650 bp TCR product was size-selected on a 2% E-gel SizeSelection system. Library quality was checked on a Bioanalyzer, concentration was measured with Qubit, and libraries were quantified with the Kapa Library Quantification kit before pooling. Paired-end 2 x 150 bp sequencing of the libraries was performed on an Illumina HiSeq 2500. To increase sequence diversity, about 25-30% phiX was spiked into each library pool. As for the original processing: Quality-filtered reads were processed with the UMI-based MiGEC pipeline, and over 90% of raw TCR sequences were removed by the MiGEC pipeline during error correction. VDJ genes were aligned to IMGT germline references, and each clonotype was defined by a unique CDR3 amino acid sequence together with V-J genes. Clonal expansion, Shannon diversity, and CDR3 relatedness (CalcPairwiseDistances, ClusterSamples) were evaluated with VDJtools, and phylogenetic trees were built with CLCbio workbench. Using coefficient-of-variation modelling across technical triplicates, the study counted a clone as expanded if it had at least 8 unique UMIs. The public reads were quality trimmed at Q25 with fastp and then assembled into clones with MiXCR by TCRdb, keeping productive beta chains. Entries that share a CDR3 protein sequence are merged under the most common genes and DNA. These V and J calls are TCRdb output, not the study's own analysis. The sample table contains 30,000 or so distinct CDR3 sequences; only one count was recorded for approximately 12% of them. Jointly, the top ten make up 7.8% of the sample.

The healthy controls were volunteers from a blood bank in Maryland, USA. For the unsorted PBMC libraries, 2 million PBMCs were stored in RNAlater at -80 degrees C until RNA extraction and were used to generate the libraries. Peripheral blood was subjected to Ficoll-Hypaque density gradient centrifugation to isolate PBMCs, which were then cryopreserved in liquid nitrogen. The TCR sequence derives from a man in his sixties in good health. The chain is assembled from TRBV20-1 and TRBJ1-4, with the D gene not confidently named. Sequencing was done on a sample of PBMCs. The nucleotide sequence reads TGCAGTGCTAGAGTGGGGTCCGACACACCGGGGGAAAAACTGTTTTTT. It translates as CSARVGSDTPGEKLFF.